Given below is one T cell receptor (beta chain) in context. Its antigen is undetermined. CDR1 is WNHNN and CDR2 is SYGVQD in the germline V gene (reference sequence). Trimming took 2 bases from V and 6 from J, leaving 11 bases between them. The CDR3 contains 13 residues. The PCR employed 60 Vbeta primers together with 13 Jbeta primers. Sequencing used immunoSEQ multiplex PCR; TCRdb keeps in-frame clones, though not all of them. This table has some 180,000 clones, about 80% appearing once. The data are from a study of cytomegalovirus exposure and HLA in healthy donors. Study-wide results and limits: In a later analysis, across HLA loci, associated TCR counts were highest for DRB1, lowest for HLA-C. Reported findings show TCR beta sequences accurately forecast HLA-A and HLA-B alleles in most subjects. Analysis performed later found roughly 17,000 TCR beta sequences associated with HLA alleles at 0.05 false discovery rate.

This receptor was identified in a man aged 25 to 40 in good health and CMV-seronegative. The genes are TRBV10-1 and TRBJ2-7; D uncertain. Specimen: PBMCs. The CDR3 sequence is CASSESIHVEQYF. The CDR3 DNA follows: TGCGCCAGCAGTGAGAGCATCCATGTCGAGCAGTACTTC.